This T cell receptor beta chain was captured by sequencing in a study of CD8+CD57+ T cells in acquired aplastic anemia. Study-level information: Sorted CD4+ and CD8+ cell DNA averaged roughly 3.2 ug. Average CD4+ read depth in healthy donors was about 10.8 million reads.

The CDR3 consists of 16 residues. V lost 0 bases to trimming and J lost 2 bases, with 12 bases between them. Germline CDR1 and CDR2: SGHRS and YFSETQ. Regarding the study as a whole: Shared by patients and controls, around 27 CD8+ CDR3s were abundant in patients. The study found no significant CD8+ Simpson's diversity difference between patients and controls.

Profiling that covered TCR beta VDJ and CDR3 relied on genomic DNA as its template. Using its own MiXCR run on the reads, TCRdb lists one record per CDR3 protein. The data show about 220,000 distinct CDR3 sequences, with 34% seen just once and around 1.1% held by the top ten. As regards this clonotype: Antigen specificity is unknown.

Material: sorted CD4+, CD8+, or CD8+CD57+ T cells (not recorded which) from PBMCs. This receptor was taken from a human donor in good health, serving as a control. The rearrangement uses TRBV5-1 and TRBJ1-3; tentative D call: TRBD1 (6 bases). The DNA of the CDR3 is TGCGCCAGCAGCTTGGGAGGGACAACTACTGGAAACACCATATATTTT. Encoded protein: CASSLGGTTTGNTIYF. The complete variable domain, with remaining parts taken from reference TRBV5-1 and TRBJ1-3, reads KAGVTQTPRYLIKTRGQQVTLSCSPISGHRSVSWYQQTPGQGLQFLFEYFSETQRNKGNFPGRFSGRQFSNSRSEMNVSTLELGDSALYLCASSLGGTTTGNTIYFGEGSWLTVV.